What follows is one T cell receptor (beta chain) and its context. This sample is part of a study of T cells in localized non-small cell lung cancer. This CDR3 comprises 13 residues. Trimming at V came to 4 bases and at J to 5 bases, leaving 6 bases not matched to a gene. The V gene's germline CDR1 is SQVTM and CDR2 ANQGSEA. Sequencing was performed with immunoSEQ multiplex PCR; in TCRdb, only in-frame clones are kept and a portion is missing. Here the sample spans fewer than 30,000 clones, around 81% being singletons. This receptor was taken from a man between 40 and 70 years old with stage III lung adenocarcinoma. The chain recombines TRBV29-1 with TRBJ1-1, with TRBD1 identical over 8 bases. Material: peripheral blood mononuclear cells, obtained before any cancer treatment. The CDR3, as DNA: TGCAGCGTTGTCGTACAGGGGGGTACTGAAGCTTTCTTT. As protein: CSVVVQGGTEAFF.